This is a list of T cell receptor beta chains from one sample in a study of blood T cell repertoires in COVID-19. TCRdb's table, derived via immunoSEQ multiplex PCR, lists solely in-frame clones and lacks some. The profile shows a few hundred thousand clones, about 90% of them singletons. The sample was PBMCs or T cells enriched from blood (not recorded which). Source of these receptors: a woman between 50 and 59 years old with acute COVID-19. Each CDR3 is given with its conserved first and last residue. The D gene is left open where the match is weak. Part of the rows lack a size; the others show once, few, many or a class for expanded clones.

TRBV7-3	TRBD2	TRBJ2-1	NA	CASSPHSGSSYNEQFF	TGTGCCAGCAGTCCTCATAGCGGGAGCTCCTACAATGAGCAGTTCTTC
TRBV7-9	NA	TRBJ2-1	NA	CASSYYTGAGLAFYNEQFF	TGTGCCAGCAGTTACTATACAGGGGCCGGACTAGCCTTTTACAATGAGCAGTTCTTC
TRBV27	NA	TRBJ2-6	NA	CASSLTPPTGISGANVLTF	TGTGCCAGCAGCCTTACCCCCCCGACAGGAATCTCTGGGGCCAACGTCCTGACTTTC
TRBV21-1	NA	TRBJ1-5	NA	CASSKALGQGILGNQPQHF	TGTGCCAGCAGCAAAGCGCTAGGACAGGGTATTTTGGGCAATCAGCCCCAGCATTTT
TRBV7-3	NA	TRBJ2-1	NA	CASSLTGDSREAGTYNEQFF	TGTGCCAGCAGCTTGACAGGGGACTCCCGGGAAGCGGGGACTTACAATGAGCAGTTCTTC
TRBV3-1/TRBV3-2	NA	TRBJ1-3	NA	CASSQIGGIGNTIYF	TGTGCCAGCAGCCAAATCGGAGGGATTGGAAACACCATATATTTT
TRBV7-2	NA	TRBJ2-7	once	CASSKGTGGLPYEQYF	TGTGCCAGCAGCAAAGGGACGGGGGGCCTCCCCTACGAGCAGTACTTC
TRBV4-1	TRBD1	TRBJ2-1	NA	CASSQGQGLDEQFF	TGCGCCAGCAGCCAAGGACAGGGGTTGGATGAGCAGTTCTTC
TRBV5-1	TRBD1	TRBJ2-6	NA	CASSWRHRDRASGANVLTF	TGCGCCAGCAGCTGGAGACACCGGGACAGAGCCTCTGGGGCCAACGTCCTGACTTTC
TRBV28	TRBD1	TRBJ2-5	NA	CASSSMTGNQETQYF	TGTGCCAGCAGTTCTATGACAGGGAACCAAGAGACCCAGTACTTC
TRBV7-3	TRBD2	TRBJ2-3	NA	CASSPGGGSLARTQYF	TGTGCCAGCAGCCCCGGGGGGGGGAGCCTCGCTCGTACGCAGTATTTT
TRBV30	TRBD1	TRBJ2-5	once	CAWEPGQLQETQYF	TGTGCCTGGGAGCCGGGACAGCTCCAAGAGACCCAGTACTTC
TRBV5-4	NA	TRBJ2-7	NA	CASSGGRAEQYF	TGTGCCAGCAGCGGAGGAAGGGCCGAGCAGTACTTC
TRBV7-2	TRBD2	TRBJ2-1	NA	CASRVSSGDYNEQFF	TGTGCCAGCAGGGTTTCTAGCGGGGACTACAATGAGCAGTTCTTC
TRBV7-2	TRBD2	TRBJ2-2	NA	CASGLAGWGGELFF	TGTGCCAGCGGGCTAGCGGGGTGGGGAGGGGAGCTGTTTTTT
TRBV18	TRBD1	TRBJ1-1	NA	CASSGGQGARTEAFF	TGTGCCAGCTCGGGGGGACAGGGGGCGCGCACTGAAGCTTTCTTT
TRBV15	TRBD1	TRBJ2-5	NA	CATSRDRRGTGAHQETQYF	TGTGCCACCAGCAGAGATCGGAGGGGGACAGGGGCCCACCAAGAGACCCAGTACTTC
TRBV28	NA	TRBJ2-3	NA	CASSFRRVADTQYF	TGTGCCAGCAGTTTCCGCAGGGTGGCAGATACGCAGTATTTT
TRBV6-4	NA	TRBJ2-1	NA	CASSDSRYTSKFF	TGTGCCAGCAGTGACTCGCGATATACGTCAAAGTTCTTC
TRBV18	TRBD1	TRBJ1-1	NA	CASSLTGQGMNTEAFF	TGTGCCAGCTCACTAACGGGACAGGGCATGAACACTGAAGCTTTCTTT
TRBV6-6	TRBD1	TRBJ1-3	NA	CASSYSTGAGNTIYF	TGTGCCAGCAGTTACTCGACAGGGGCTGGAAACACCATATATTTT
TRBV28	TRBD1	TRBJ2-3	NA	CASSLVPGTVTSTDTQYF	TGTGCCAGCAGTTTGGTACCCGGGACAGTAACTAGCACAGATACGCAGTATTTT
TRBV7-3	TRBD2	TRBJ2-7	NA	CASSLGLAGGIYEQYF	TGTGCCAGCAGCTTAGGCCTAGCGGGAGGCATCTACGAGCAGTACTTC
TRBV9	NA	TRBJ2-1	few	CASSPGDYNEQFF	TGTGCCAGCAGCCCCGGGGACTACAATGAGCAGTTCTTC
TRBV7-7	TRBD1	TRBJ2-7	NA	CASSPGPRGNYEQYF	TGTGCTAGCAGCCCCGGGCCCAGGGGGAACTACGAGCAGTACTTC
TRBV3-1/TRBV3-2	TRBD1	TRBJ1-1	NA	CASSHIGTAEAFF	TGTGCCAGCAGCCACATTGGGACAGCTGAAGCTTTCTTT